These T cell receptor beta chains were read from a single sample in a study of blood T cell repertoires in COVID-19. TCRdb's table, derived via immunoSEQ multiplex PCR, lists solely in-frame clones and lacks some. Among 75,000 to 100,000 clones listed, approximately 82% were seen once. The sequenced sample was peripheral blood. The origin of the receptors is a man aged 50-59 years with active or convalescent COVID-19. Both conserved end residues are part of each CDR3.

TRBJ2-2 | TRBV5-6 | CASSPRYTGELFF
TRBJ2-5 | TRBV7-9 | CASRIGGGQETQYF
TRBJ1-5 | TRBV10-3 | CAISGQGVGNQPQHF
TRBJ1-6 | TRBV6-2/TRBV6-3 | CASSQGLRSPLHF
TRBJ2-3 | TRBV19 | CASTDRPATDTQYF
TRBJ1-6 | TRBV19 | CASKGGTYNSPLHF
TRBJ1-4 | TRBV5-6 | CASSLRWGQVLSPRKLFF
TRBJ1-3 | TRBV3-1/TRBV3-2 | CASSHGTANTIYF
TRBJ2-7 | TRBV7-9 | CASSLGTAAYEQYF
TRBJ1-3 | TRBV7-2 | CASSLAYYRGQKNTIYF
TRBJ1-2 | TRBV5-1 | CASSLDYTGYTF
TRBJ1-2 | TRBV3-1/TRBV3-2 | CASSQDNEQSYGYTF
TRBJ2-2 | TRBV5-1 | CASSLEGVGELFF
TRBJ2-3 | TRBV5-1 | CASSHTSGGATDTQYF
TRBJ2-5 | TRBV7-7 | CASSLFLGGQETQYF
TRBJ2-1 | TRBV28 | CASSPRSNEQFF
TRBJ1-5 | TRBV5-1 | CASSPGPLREPQHF
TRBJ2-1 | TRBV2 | CASTGDRGATYNEQFF
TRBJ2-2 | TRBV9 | CASSVEGGRDTGELFF
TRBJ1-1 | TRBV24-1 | CATSEAGGSEAFF
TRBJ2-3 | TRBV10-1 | CASSPSSGESTDTQYF
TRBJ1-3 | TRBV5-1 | CASSLDNSGNTIYF
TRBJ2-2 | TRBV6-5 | CASRTGNTGELFF
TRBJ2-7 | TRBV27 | CASSLYPSGSYEQYF
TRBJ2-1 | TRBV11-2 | CASSQLRQGHEQFF
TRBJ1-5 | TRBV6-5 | CASTDPTGVNQPQHF
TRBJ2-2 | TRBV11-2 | CASSLGGTGPGELFF
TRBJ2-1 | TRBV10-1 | CASSDTGGAYNEQFF
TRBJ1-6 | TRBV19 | CASSIAESSYNSPLHF
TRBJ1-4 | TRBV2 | CASSEGPGGDEKLFF
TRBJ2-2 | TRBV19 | CASSSAGGTGELFF
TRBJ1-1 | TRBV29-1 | CSDSRDRDTEAFF
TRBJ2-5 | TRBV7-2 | CASSSQGTSQETQYF
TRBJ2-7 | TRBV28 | CASSKGQGPYEQYF
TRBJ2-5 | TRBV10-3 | CAISSGGAGETQYF
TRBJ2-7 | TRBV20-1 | CSASPTSGDLYEQYF
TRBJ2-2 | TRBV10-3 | CAISESLQSNTGELFF
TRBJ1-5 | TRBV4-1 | CASSQDDRGVSPSNQPQHF
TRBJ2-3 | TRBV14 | CASSRIWTADTQYF
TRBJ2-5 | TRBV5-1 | CASSEQGGETQYF
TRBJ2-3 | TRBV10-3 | CAISVPAGGPNTDTQYF
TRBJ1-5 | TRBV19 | CASSIHPITGSNQPQHF
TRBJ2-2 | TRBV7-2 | CASSGKTSGGANTGELFF
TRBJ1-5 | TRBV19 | CASKGANQPQHF
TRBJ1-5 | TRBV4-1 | CASSQGQGGNQPQHF
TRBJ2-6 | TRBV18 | CASSPLEQGANVLTF
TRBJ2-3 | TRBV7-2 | CASSWGVTTDTQYF
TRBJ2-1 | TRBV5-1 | CASSFTAGGSSYNEQFF